This T cell receptor beta chain was sequenced during a study of response to subunit inactivated influenza vaccine. Study-wide findings and caveats: The authors offered the suggestion that each seasonal influenza vaccination recruits few new T cells.

Each CDR3 protein gets one entry after TCRdb re-called the RT-PCR reads with MiXCR. The sample lists more than 700,000 distinct CDR3 sequences, around 21% occurring once. Regarding this clonotype: Its specificity is not known.

Deletions cut 2 bases from V and 7 bases from J, with 11 bases between. There are 14 residues in the CDR3. Germline CDR1 MNHEY, CDR2 SMNVEV (reference sequence). The rearrangement uses TRBV27 and TRBJ2-2; tentative D call: TRBD2 (6 bases). The specimen was PBMCs from blood, collected approximately 5 days after vaccination. This TCR was sampled from a man between 50 and 59 years old who received an inactivated influenza vaccine. CDR3 residues: CASSLVAGYGELFF. The DNA of the CDR3 is TGTGCCAGCAGTTTAGTCGCGGGGTACGGGGAGCTGTTTTTT.